Below, 30 T cell receptor beta chains from the same sample are listed, as sequenced in a study of cytomegalovirus exposure and HLA in healthy donors. PCR used 60 Vbeta primers and 13 Jbeta primers. Profiling relied on immunoSEQ multiplex PCR, and the TCRdb table lists in-frame clones only, not all of them. The listing records about 58,000 clones. The sample taken for sequencing was PBMCs. All receptors derive from a woman aged 18-29 years in good health and CMV-seronegative.

This rearrangement joins TRBV7-6 to TRBJ2-5; 8 nucleotides agree with TRBD1. CDR1 SGHVS and CDR2 FNYEAQ come from the germline V gene. This CDR3 region has 13 residues. The ends lost 4 bases at V and 4 bases at J; junction bases unmatched: 2. CDR3 nucleotide sequence: TGTGCCAGCAGCTCACAGGGGGGAGAGACCCAGTACTTC. It yields the protein CASSSQGGETQYF.

This sequence joins TRBV4-1 and TRBJ2-1; 15 positions match TRBD2. The CDR3 is made up of 15 amino acids. Per the germline V gene, CDR1 is MGHRA and CDR2 is YSYEKL. V shed 4 bases and J 7 bases; nucleotides not matched to a gene: 2. CDR3 region: CASSRGLAGGNEQFF. The CDR3 DNA follows: TGCGCCAGCAGCCGCGGACTAGCGGGGGGGAATGAGCAGTTCTTC.

The V and J genes are TRBV5-1 and TRBJ2-3; 9 bases are shared with TRBD1. From germline, CDR1 is SGHRS and CDR2 YFSETQ. The CDR3 is 15 residues long. Trimming cost V 1 base and J 10 bases; bases outside gene matches: 10. The CDR3 spells CASSLWDRVIEAQYF. For the CDR3, the DNA is TGCGCCAGCAGCTTGTGGGACAGGGTTATCGAGGCGCAGTATTTT. The variable domain in full, with the rest retrieved from reference TRBV5-1 and TRBJ2-3, is KAGVTQTPRYLIKTRGQQVTLSCSPISGHRSVSWYQQTPGQGLQFLFEYFSETQRNKGNFPGRFSGRQFSNSRSEMNVSTLELGDSALYLCASSLWDRVIEAQYFGPGTRLTVL.

The chain carries TRBV28 and TRBJ1-2, with D unresolved. CDR3 size: 12 residues. Germline CDR1 and CDR2: MDHEN and SYDVKM. V was shortened by 3 bases and J by 4 bases, with 6 bases between the two germline ends. The DNA of the CDR3 is TGTGCCAGCAGTTTTGCGCGCTATGGCTACACCTTC. As protein: CASSFARYGYTF.

J is TRBJ2-1 and V is TRBV5-1; weak D call: TRBD2 (6 bases). Trimming stripped 0 bases from V and 4 bases from J, with 11 bases between. Germline V gene sequence: CDR1 SGHRS, CDR2 YFSETQ. The CDR3 totals 15 residues. The CDR3 here is CASSLVPSDYNEQFF. The CDR3 coding sequence is TGCGCCAGCAGCTTGGTGCCTAGCGATTACAATGAGCAGTTCTTC.

The chain couples TRBV18 to TRBJ1-2; D remains ambiguous. CDR1 is KGHSH, CDR2 LQKENI, per germline. Trimming took 3 bases from V and 6 from J, leaving 17 bases between them. The length of the CDR3 is 15 residues. The CDR3 nucleotides read TGTGCCAGCTCACCCCTCCAGCAGGCACTGGATGGCTACACCTTC. It codes for CASSPLQQALDGYTF.

V is TRBV28 and J is TRBJ2-7, with TRBD1 as a possible D gene (5 bases). V lost 4 bases and J lost 5, with 18 bases in between. Germline V gene lookup returns CDR1 MDHEN and CDR2 SYDVKM. The CDR3 is 15 amino acids. CDR3 bases: TGTGCCAGCAGTTCCCCCACCGACAGTGAGCACGAGCAGTACTTC. Translated: CASSSPTDSEHEQYF.

V gene TRBV5-1 combines with J gene TRBJ2-5; TRBD1 matches 8 bases. The CDR3 has 14 residues. CDR1 and CDR2 from the germline V gene are SGHRS and YFSETQ. The ends lost 5 bases at V and 2 bases at J; junction bases unmatched: 5. In DNA, the CDR3 is TGCGCCAGCAGTCTTAGGACAGGGCAAGAGACCCAGTACTTC. It codes for CASSLRTGQETQYF.

This rearrangement joins TRBV28 to TRBJ1-2; D is unresolved. The germline gives CDR1 MDHEN, CDR2 SYDVKM. CDR3 length equals 12 residues. V lost 1 base and J lost 6, with 6 bases in between. The CDR3 nucleotides read TGTGCCAGCAGTTTATCAGGTGATGGCTACACCTTC. Protein product: CASSLSGDGYTF.

The chain combines TRBV6-4 with TRBJ2-2, with 7 nucleotides matching TRBD2. Per germline, CDR1 MRHNA and CDR2 SNTAGT. Trimming took 2 bases from V and 7 from J; bases not matched to a gene: 4. The CDR3 is 14 amino acids. The CDR3 DNA reads as TGTGCCAGCAGTGACGGGGGGGACGGCGGGGAGCTGTTTTTT. It encodes CASSDGGDGGELFF.

The genes are TRBV15 and TRBJ1-2; tentatively, D is TRBD1 (5 bases). Trimming stripped 1 base from V and 5 bases from J, with 23 bases between. In germline, CDR1 is LNHNV, CDR2 YYDKDF (reference sequence). The CDR3 consists of 18 residues. Here the CDR3 reads CATSRAPLREGLSYGYTF. In nucleotides, the CDR3 is TGTGCCACCAGCAGAGCGCCGTTAAGGGAGGGACTAAGTTATGGCTACACCTTC. The full variable domain, rest sourced from reference TRBV15 and TRBJ1-2, is DAMVIQNPRYQVTQFGKPVTLSCSQTLNHNVMYWYQQKSSQAPKLLFHYYDKDFNNEADTPDNFQSRRPNTSFCFLDIRSPGLGDTAMYLCATSRAPLREGLSYGYTFGSGTRLTVV.

This rearrangement joins TRBV5-5 to TRBJ2-7; a possible D gene is TRBD1 (6 bases). From germline, CDR1 is SGHKS and CDR2 YYEKEE (reference sequence). This CDR3 contains 15 residues. V was trimmed by 1 base and J by 2 bases, leaving 13 bases between them. CDR3 nucleotide sequence: TGTGCCAGCAGCTTGCAAACAGGGTTAACCTACGAGCAGTACTTC. It is translated as CASSLQTGLTYEQYF.

This chain uses TRBV5-6 with TRBJ1-5; D is ambiguous. V lost 4 bases, J lost 5 bases, and 13 bases lay in between. This CDR3 region has 14 residues. Germline V gives CDR1 SGHDT, CDR2 YYEEEE. CDR3 nucleotides: TGTGCCAGCAGCGCACAGAGACAATATCAGCCCCAGCATTTT. Its translation is CASSAQRQYQPQHF.

V usage is TRBV29-1 and J usage is TRBJ2-3; 11 bases are a match to TRBD2. The CDR3 totals 13 residues. After removal of 5 bases from V and 6 bases from J, the junction contained 4 bases not matched to a gene. Per the germline V gene, CDR1 is SQVTM and CDR2 is ANQGSEA. In DNA, the CDR3 is TGCAGCGTTTGGGGACTAGCGGTGGATACGCAGTATTTT. Its protein product is CSVWGLAVDTQYF.

V gene TRBV5-6 combines with J gene TRBJ1-2; 7 nucleotides match TRBD1. The CDR3 sequence is 15 residues long. Looked up from germline, CDR1 is SGHDT and CDR2 is YYEEEE. Losses at the gene ends were 0 bases for V and 7 bases for J; bases not matched to a gene: 9. The CDR3 sequence is CASSLGTGVVGGYTF. The CDR3 DNA follows: TGTGCCAGCAGCTTGGGAACAGGGGTGGTAGGTGGCTACACCTTC.

V and J are TRBV7-9 and TRBJ1-3; TRBD1 is a possible D gene (6 bases). V lost 1 base and J lost 3, with 10 bases in between. Germline V lookup: CDR1 SEHNR, CDR2 FQNEAQ (reference sequence). There are 15 residues in the CDR3. CDR3 sequence (DNA): TGTGCCAGCAGCTTAGACGGGACATTTGGAAACACCATATATTTT. Its translation is CASSLDGTFGNTIYF.

The chain recombines TRBV30 with TRBJ1-6, with TRBD1 matching 7 bases. The CDR3 has 13 amino acids. From germline, CDR1 is GTSNPN and CDR2 SVGIG (reference sequence). Trimming took 2 bases from V and 10 from J; bases not matched to a gene: 5. CDR3 nucleotides: TGTGCCTGGAGTTTGACGGGACAGTCACCCCTCCACTTT. Protein: CAWSLTGQSPLHF.

Details on this clone: The same CDR3 is also encoded by other DNA sequences in this sample. V gene TRBV5-1 combines with J gene TRBJ1-2, with TRBD1 matching 8 bases. Germline V gives CDR1 SGHRS, CDR2 YFSETQ. Unmatched junction bases numbered 4, after V lost 0 bases and J lost 6 bases. This CDR3 comprises 14 residues. The CDR3: CASSLAGQGDGYTF. CDR3 DNA sequence: TGCGCCAGCAGCTTGGCCGGACAGGGAGATGGCTACACCTTC.

This rearrangement joins TRBV11-2 to TRBJ2-4, with D maybe TRBD1 (6 bases). CDR3 length equals 12 residues. The germline gives CDR1 SGHAT, CDR2 FQNNGV. V dropped 5 bases and J dropped 8 bases, with 10 bases sitting between them. The DNA for the CDR3 is TGTGCCAGCAGCCCCGACAGGTACATTCAGTACTTC. Protein: CASSPDRYIQYF.

The chain links TRBV6-5 to TRBJ1-5, with D perhaps matching TRBD1 (5 bases). The germline V gene encodes CDR1 MNHEY and CDR2 SVGAGI. The CDR3 loop spans 13 amino acids. Trimming pared 5 bases from V and 2 bases from J, leaving 7 bases between. CDR3 sequence (DNA): TGTGCCAGCAGTGTGACAGGCAATCAGCCCCAGCATTTT. Translation: CASSVTGNQPQHF.

The CDR3 spells CASSSTEMNTEAFF. For the CDR3, the DNA is TGTGCCAGCAGCTCGACAGAAATGAACACTGAAGCTTTCTTT. The chain uses TRBV11-2 and TRBJ1-1, with D perhaps TRBD1 (5 bases). Deletions cut 4 bases from V and 0 bases from J, with 9 bases between. Per germline, CDR1 SGHAT and CDR2 FQNNGV. The CDR3 is made up of 14 amino acids.

The chain couples TRBV6-1 to TRBJ1-5, with D unresolved. The CDR3 sequence is 15 residues long. Germline loops: CDR1 MNHNS, CDR2 SASEGT. Trimming removed 7 bases at V and 2 bases at J, with 15 bases between. CDR3 sequence (DNA): TGTGCCAGCAATGACCATTCCTCGGGCAATCAGCCCCAGCATTTT. Translating gives CASNDHSSGNQPQHF.

As for this clone: The same CDR3 is also encoded by other DNA sequences in this sample. This chain connects TRBV5-1 to TRBJ1-2; 8 bases are a match to TRBD1. Per the germline V gene, CDR1 is SGHRS and CDR2 is YFSETQ. After removal of 4 bases from V and 4 bases from J, the junction contained 6 bases not matched to a gene. The CDR3 length is 14 residues. This CDR3 reads CASSLGQGPYGYTF. For the CDR3, the DNA is TGCGCCAGCAGCCTCGGACAGGGTCCCTATGGCTACACCTTC.

This chain joins TRBV29-1 and TRBJ2-1; the D is unclear. Trimming left V 3 bases short and J 0 bases short, with 3 bases between. CDR1 is SQVTM, CDR2 ANQGSEA, per germline. This CDR3 region has 12 residues. In DNA, the CDR3 is TGCAGCGTTGACAGCTCCTACAATGAGCAGTTCTTC. This sequence encodes CSVDSSYNEQFF.

The V and J genes are TRBV6-1 and TRBJ1-1; 7 nucleotides agree with TRBD1. V trimming: 3 bases; J trimming: 0 bases; junction bases outside the gene matches: 10. The CDR3 length is 17 residues. Germline V gene data show CDR1 as MNHNS and CDR2 as SASEGT. CDR3 protein: CASSDPGTALMNTEAFF. In DNA, the CDR3 is TGTGCCAGCAGTGATCCCGGGACAGCCCTTATGAACACTGAAGCTTTCTTT.

The gene calls are TRBV25-1 and TRBJ2-7; 11 bases fit TRBD1. The germline V gene encodes CDR1 MGHDK and CDR2 SYGVNS. The V gene end was trimmed by 6 bases and the J gene end by 2 bases; junction bases not matched to a gene: 0. The CDR3 sequence is 13 residues long. CDR3 in DNA: TGTGCCAGCAGGGGACAGGGGGCCTACGAGCAGTACTTC. Translating it yields CASRGQGAYEQYF.

The V and J genes are TRBV6-4 and TRBJ2-5; 9 positions agree with TRBD2. CDR3 length: 14 amino acids. Germline loops: CDR1 MRHNA, CDR2 SNTAGT. V was clipped by 3 bases and J by 1 base; unmatched bases: 0. The CDR3 sequence is CASSERGGQETQYF. The CDR3 DNA follows: TGTGCCAGCAGTGAGCGGGGGGGCCAAGAGACCCAGTACTTC.

The V call is TRBV28, the J call TRBJ2-6, with D unclear. This CDR3 comprises 13 residues. CDR1 is MDHEN and CDR2 is SYDVKM in the germline V gene. The V end lost 8 bases, the J end lost 2 bases, and 7 bases lay between the germline ends. This CDR3 is CASRYPGANVLTF. The CDR3 DNA sequence: TGTGCCAGCCGGTACCCTGGGGCCAACGTCCTGACTTTC.

This sequence joins TRBV2 and TRBJ1-2; D remains unclear. Germline V gene sequence: CDR1 SNHLY, CDR2 FYNNEI. The CDR3 is 13 residues long. Trimming pared 3 bases from V and 3 bases from J, leaving 8 bases between. The CDR3 bases are TGTGCCAGCAGTGATGGGAGTCACTATGGCTACACCTTC. Translating it yields CASSDGSHYGYTF.

The chain combines TRBV19 with TRBJ2-1; TRBD2 is a possible D gene (5 bases). Germline V gene lookup returns CDR1 LNHDA and CDR2 SQIVND (reference sequence). The CDR3 is 16 residues long. The V gene lost 0 bases and the J gene lost 3 bases, with 12 bases spanning the gap. The CDR3 region is CASSIDRGWNYNEQFF. In DNA, the CDR3 is TGTGCCAGTAGTATAGATCGAGGGTGGAACTACAATGAGCAGTTCTTC.